The 22 T cell receptor beta chains in this list originate from one sample, sequenced in a study of tumor-infiltrating lymphocytes in primary liver carcinoma. From roughly 0.5 ug total RNA, TCR beta cDNA was generated with a primer in the constant region. Construction of TCR beta libraries relied on three successive nested multiplex PCR rounds employing slightly modified ARM-PCR. A C-beta reverse primer and TRBV1-TRBV30 forward primers served in each of the first two PCR rounds, at 10 cycles apiece. TCRdb redid the calling of the multiplex PCR reads with MiXCR, one entry per CDR3 protein. This table has around 88,000 distinct CDR3 sequences, approximately 72% appearing once. The roughly 18-32 mg bulk tissue piece was not sorted before simultaneous RNA and DNA extraction. The sequencing sample was made of tumor-adjacent normal liver tissue. These receptors came from a man in his forties or fifties with primary liver carcinoma and hepatitis B virus infection.

At least ten counts were recorded for this clonotype. CDR3 sequence: CSETTGVNEQFF. The DNA of the CDR3 is TGCAGCGAGACAACAGGGGTCAATGAGCAGTTCTTC. The rearrangement joins TRBV29-1 to TRBJ2-1, with TRBD1 identical over 7 bases. Germline CDR1 and CDR2: SQVTM and ANQGSEA. The CDR3 has 12 residues. Trimming at V came to 7 bases and at J to 6 bases, leaving 6 bases not matched to a gene.

A few counts support this clonotype. The rearrangement uses TRBV28 and TRBJ2-5; no clear D. Looked up from germline, CDR1 is MDHEN and CDR2 is SYDVKM. Between the trimmed V and J ends, which lost 8 bases and 6 bases, there was a span of 22 bases. This CDR3 is built from 15 residues. The CDR3 here is CASGLYSNTGQTQYF. The CDR3 region has the DNA TGTGCCAGCGGCCTATATAGCAACACCGGCCAGACCCAGTACTTC. Looking up the rest from reference TRBV28 and TRBJ2-5 gives the full variable domain: DVKVTQSSRYLVKRTGEKVFLECVQDMDHENMFWYRQDPGLGLRLIYFSYDVKMKEKGDIPEGYSVSREKKERFSLILESASTNQTSMYLCASGLYSNTGQTQYFGPGTRLLVL.

As to this clonotype: A junction end diverges from the germline sequence, so it may reflect a read error. The V call is TRBV11-2, the J call TRBJ2-7, with no clear D. The length of the CDR3 is 12 residues. The germline CDR1 and CDR2 sequences are SGHAT and FQNNGV. CDR3 DNA sequence: TGTGCCAGCAGTTTAGTTCCAAAGGAGCACTACTTC. Translated: CASSLVPKEHYF.

As regards this clonotype: Compared with germline, one end of the junction differs, possibly owing to a read error. The chain is built from TRBV6-1 and TRBJ2-4; D uncertain. The CDR3 is 17 amino acids. Germline V CDR1 and CDR2: MNHNS, SASEGT. The CDR3 bases are TGTGTCAGCAGTGAAGCACTATGGGCCGGAGCCAAAAACATTCAGTACTTC. Its protein product is CVSSEALWAGAKNIQYF.

With regard to this clonotype: A single base separates this from a much larger clone, so it may be a read error. The rearrangement uses TRBV6-6 and TRBJ2-3; 8 bases fit TRBD1. The CDR3 runs to 17 residues. J gave up 7 bases and V 1 base, and 13 bases lay outside the gene matches. Germline V gene data show CDR1 as MNHNY and CDR2 as SVGAGI (reference sequence). CDR3 residues: CASSYFSGGDGTNTQYF. The CDR3 bases are TGTGCCAGCAGTTACTTCTCAGGGGGCGACGGGACAAATACGCAGTATTTT.

This clonotype was found a few times. Just one base apart from a much larger clone, this may be a read error. The rearrangement uses TRBV6-6 and TRBJ1-1, with 8 nucleotides matching TRBD1. Per the germline V gene, CDR1 is MNHNY and CDR2 is SVGAGI (reference sequence). This CDR3 has 14 residues. V shed 5 bases, J shed 2 bases, and the junction held 4 bases outside the gene matches. Here the CDR3 DNA reads TGTGCCAGCAGTCCGGGACAGGATAACACTGAAGCTTTCTTT. It is translated as CASSPGQDNTEAFF.

On this clonotype: The germline gene is not matched at one end of the junction; a read error may be the cause. The J gene is TRBJ2-5, the V gene TRBV11-2; D uncertain. Germline V gives CDR1 SGHAT, CDR2 FQNNGV. This CDR3 is built from 13 residues. Written as DNA, the CDR3 is TGTGCCAGCAGCTTAGAGATTGAAGAGACTCAGTACTTC. Amino acid sequence: CASSLEIEETQYF.

The table lists this clonotype with many counts. The chain employs TRBV29-1 and TRBJ2-7; D is undetermined. Germline CDR1 is SQVTM and CDR2 is ANQGSEA. This CDR3 is 12 amino acids long. V lost 2 bases to trimming and J lost 5 bases, with 10 bases between them. The CDR3 DNA sequence: TGCAGCGTTGAAACCCCTTTCAACGAGCAGTACTTC. It is translated as CSVETPFNEQYF.

This clonotype was found a few times. This CDR3 is missing its conserved last phenylalanine or tryptophan, likely due to a read error. The chain is built from TRBV5-1 and TRBJ2-2, with 8 bases fitting TRBD2. CDR1 SGHRS and CDR2 YFSETQ come from the germline V gene. The ends lost 0 bases at V and 5 bases at J; junction bases unmatched: 6. CDR3 length: 16 amino acids. The CDR3 bases are TGCGCCAGCAGCTTGGGATTTGGGACTAGTACCGGGGAGCTGTTTTAT. Its protein product is CASSLGFGTSTGELFY.

The V call is TRBV11-2, the J call TRBJ2-2, with TRBD2 identical over 9 bases. The CDR3 loop spans 17 amino acids. V lost 4 bases, J lost 9 bases, and 15 bases stayed unmatched. Germline assignment: CDR1 SGHAT and CDR2 FQNNGV. The CDR3 loop reads CASSSRLAGEPIRELFF. The CDR3 DNA reads TGTGCCAGCAGCTCCCGTTTAGCGGGAGAGCCGATCAGGGAGCTGTTTTTT.

The V and J genes are TRBV6-1 and TRBJ2-6, with D hard to call. The V gene's germline CDR1 is MNHNS and CDR2 SASEGT. V dropped 0 bases and J dropped 1 base, with 13 bases sitting between them. This CDR3 spans 18 amino acids. The chain's CDR3 is CASSEARTEWSGANVLTF. CDR3 in DNA: TGTGCCAGCAGTGAAGCTAGGACGGAGTGGTCTGGGGCCAACGTCCTGACTTTC.

Of note for this clonotype: A much larger clonotype is one base distant, so this may be a read error. This chain joins TRBV5-6 and TRBJ2-7; D might be TRBD1 (6 bases). Germline lookup yields CDR1 SGHDT and CDR2 YYEEEE. The CDR3 contains 16 residues. CDR3 in amino acids: CASSLAGTTYSYELYF. The DNA of the CDR3 is TGTGCCAGCAGCTTGGCCGGGACAACCTACTCCTACGAGCTGTACTTC.

The chain employs TRBV25-1 and TRBJ1-2; D is uncertain. The CDR3 is 12 residues long. Germline assignment: CDR1 MGHDK and CDR2 SYGVNS. V was clipped by 4 bases and J by 2 bases, with 5 bases between them. CDR3 nucleotide sequence: TGTGCCAGCAGTGGTCACAACTATGGCTACACCTTC. Translating gives CASSGHNYGYTF.

Turning to this clonotype: A much larger clonotype is one base distant, so this may be a read error. V and J are TRBV28 and TRBJ1-5; 9 nucleotides line up with TRBD1. This CDR3 contains 15 residues. CDR1 and CDR2 (germline): MDHEN, SYDVKM. CDR3 coding DNA: TGTACCAGCAGTTTACGGTACAGGGGGCTTCAGCCCCAGCATTTT. Protein: CTSSLRYRGLQPQHF.

As for this clonotype: An end of the junction does not agree with germline; a read error may underlie this. The V call is TRBV13, the J call TRBJ2-1; D is ambiguous. This CDR3 comprises 11 residues. Looked up from germline, CDR1 is PRHDT and CDR2 is FYEKMQ (reference sequence). CDR3 sequence (DNA): TGTGCCAGCAGCTTAATAGATGAGCAGTCCTTC. Its translation is CASSLIDEQSF.

This clonotype was counted only a few times. This may come from a read error, since a much larger clone is one base off. The conserved final phenylalanine or tryptophan is absent from the CDR3, which likely points to a read error. The chain employs TRBV29-1 and TRBJ2-5; weak D call: TRBD2 (5 bases). Between the trimmed V and J ends, which lost 3 bases and 5 bases, there was a span of 13 bases. The CDR3 consists of 13 residues. CDR1 is SQVTM and CDR2 is ANQGSEA in the germline V gene. CDR3 amino acids: CSVEGPSRETQYS. Written as DNA, the CDR3 is TGCAGCGTTGAGGGTCCTAGCCGGGAGACCCAGTACTCC.

The CDR3 sequence: CAWSLCGSYEQYF. The CDR3 bases are TGTGCCTGGAGTCTATGCGGAAGCTACGAGCAGTACTTC. The chain employs TRBV30 and TRBJ2-7; no reliable D call. The V and J ends lost 2 bases and 3 bases respectively, with 11 bases between them. The germline V gene encodes CDR1 GTSNPN and CDR2 SVGIG (reference sequence). The CDR3 consists of 13 residues.

This clonotype is a singleton in its sample. A much larger clonotype is one base distant, so this may be a read error. In DNA form, the CDR3 reads TGTACCAGCAGTTACACCGCACGGATCACCTACGAGCAGTACTTC. Translating gives CTSSYTARITYEQYF. The chain carries TRBV6-6 and TRBJ2-7; D ambiguous. Germline values: CDR1 MNHNY, CDR2 SVGAGI (reference sequence). The CDR3 covers 15 residues.

This clonotype was counted many times. CDR3 residues: CASSLQGRAEKLFF. The DNA for the CDR3 is TGTGCCAGCAGCCTACAGGGGCGCGCTGAAAAACTGTTTTTT. The chain combines TRBV6-1 with TRBJ1-4; 7 bases match TRBD1. The germline V gene encodes CDR1 MNHNS and CDR2 SASEGT. This CDR3 is 14 amino acids long. With 6 bases clipped from V and 7 bases from J, the junction kept 8 bases outside the gene matches.

This clonotype was picked up one time. The rearrangement joins TRBV11-2 to TRBJ2-7, with D uncertain. The V end lost 1 base, the J end lost 0 bases, and 16 bases lay between the germline ends. The length of the CDR3 is 17 residues. Germline assignment: CDR1 SGHAT and CDR2 FQNNGV. The CDR3 DNA reads as TGTGCCAGCAGCTTAGGCCTCGGAACACCCAGCTCCTACGAGCAGTACTTC. This encodes CASSLGLGTPSSYEQYF.

Turning to this clonotype: A much larger clone sits a single nucleotide away, making a read error possible. J is TRBJ2-7 and V is TRBV12-3 or TRBV12-4; the D gene is possibly TRBD2 (6 bases). The CDR3 covers 15 residues. Trimming pared 6 bases from V and 0 bases from J, leaving 15 bases between. CDR3 sequence reads: CASSTIVTSSYEQYF. In DNA, the CDR3 is TGTGCCAGCAGCACCATCGTGACTAGCTCCTACGAGCAGTACTTC.

This clonotype was observed at least ten times. The chain is built from TRBV6-1 and TRBJ2-3; no reliable D call. V was shortened by 0 bases and J by 5 bases, with 3 bases between the two germline ends. CDR1 MNHNS and CDR2 SASEGT come from the germline V gene. There are 12 residues in the CDR3. CDR3 in amino acids: CASSEAGDTQYF. CDR3 coding DNA: TGTGCCAGCAGTGAAGCGGGAGATACGCAGTATTTT.